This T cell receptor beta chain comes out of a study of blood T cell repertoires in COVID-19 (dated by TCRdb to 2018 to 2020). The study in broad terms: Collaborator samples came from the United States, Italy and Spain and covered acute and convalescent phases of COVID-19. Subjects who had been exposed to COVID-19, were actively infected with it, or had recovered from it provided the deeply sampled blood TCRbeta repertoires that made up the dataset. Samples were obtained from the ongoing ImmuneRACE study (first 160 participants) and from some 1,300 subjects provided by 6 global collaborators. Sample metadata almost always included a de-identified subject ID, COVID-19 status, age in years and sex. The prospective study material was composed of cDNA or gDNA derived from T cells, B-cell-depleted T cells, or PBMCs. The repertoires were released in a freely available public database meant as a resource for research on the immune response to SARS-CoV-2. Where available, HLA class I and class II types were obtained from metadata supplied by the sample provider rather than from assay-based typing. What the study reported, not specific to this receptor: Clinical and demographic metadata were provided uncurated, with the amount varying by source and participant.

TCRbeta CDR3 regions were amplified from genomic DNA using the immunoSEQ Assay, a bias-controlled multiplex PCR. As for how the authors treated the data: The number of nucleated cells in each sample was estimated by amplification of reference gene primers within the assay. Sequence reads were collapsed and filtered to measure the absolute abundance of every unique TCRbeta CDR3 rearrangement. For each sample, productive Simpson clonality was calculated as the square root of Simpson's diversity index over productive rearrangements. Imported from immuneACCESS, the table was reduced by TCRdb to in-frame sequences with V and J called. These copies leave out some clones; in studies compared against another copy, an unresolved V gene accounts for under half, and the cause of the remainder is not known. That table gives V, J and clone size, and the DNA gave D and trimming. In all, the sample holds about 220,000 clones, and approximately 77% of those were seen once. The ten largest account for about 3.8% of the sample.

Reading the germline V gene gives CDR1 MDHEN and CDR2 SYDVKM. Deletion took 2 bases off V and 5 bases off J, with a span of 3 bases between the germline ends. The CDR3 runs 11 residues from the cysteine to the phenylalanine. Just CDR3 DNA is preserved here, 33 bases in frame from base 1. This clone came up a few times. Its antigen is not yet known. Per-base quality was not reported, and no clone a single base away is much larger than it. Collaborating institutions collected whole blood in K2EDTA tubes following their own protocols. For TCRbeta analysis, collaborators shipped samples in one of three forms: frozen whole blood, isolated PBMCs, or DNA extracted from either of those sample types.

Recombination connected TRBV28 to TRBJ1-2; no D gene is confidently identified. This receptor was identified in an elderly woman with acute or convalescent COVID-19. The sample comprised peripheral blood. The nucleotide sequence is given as TGTGCCAGCAGTTTACCTTATGGCTACACCTTC. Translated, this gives CASSLPYGYTF.